This entry describes one T cell receptor (beta chain). These data come from a study of blood T cell repertoires in COVID-19. Recruits, aged roughly 18 to 89 years, lived in around 24 US areas. Before being deemed recovered, Cohort 3 donors had two negative PCRs, clearance, or symptom resolution. Sequencing was performed with immunoSEQ multiplex PCR; in TCRdb, only in-frame clones are kept and a portion is missing. The table records hundreds of thousands of clones, more than 80% of them present only once. The CDR3 is made up of 15 amino acids. Germline V gene lookup returns CDR1 LGHDT and CDR2 YNNKEL (reference sequence). With 4 bases clipped from V and 0 bases from J, the junction kept 1 base outside the gene matches.

The TCR was taken from a young man who had recovered from COVID-19. The chain joins TRBV3-1 (or the pseudogene TRBV3-2) to TRBJ2-3; 10 nucleotides match TRBD1. Sequenced input: PBMCs or T cells enriched from blood (not recorded which). This chain's CDR3 is CASSRQGASTDTQYF. DNA of the CDR3: TGTGCCAGCAGCCGACAGGGGGCCAGCACAGATACGCAGTATTTT.